A selection of T cell receptor beta chains follows, all from one sample in a study of T cell repertoires in cytomegalovirus infection. A single record per CDR3 protein comes from TCRdb applying MiXCR to the reads. Of approximately 500,000 distinct CDR3 sequences in the sample, 16% were seen once. Source material: CD8+ T cells from PBMCs. The receptors originated from a human donor in good health (CMV status not recorded). Some clones in this sample may be carry-over from other donors' samples. CDR3s include the opening cysteine and the closing phenylalanine or tryptophan. Fields, in order: CDR3 protein, CDR3 DNA, J gene, D gene, V gene, clone size. D genes are given only for firm matches. Some rows have no size entry. The others give once, few or many, or a class for an expanded clone.

CDR3aa: CASRDPGQGSEKLFF; CDR3nt: TGTGCCAGCAGGGACCCGGGACAGGGAAGCGAAAAACTGTTTTTT; j_gene: TRBJ1-4; d_gene: TRBD1; v_gene: TRBV7-8; abundance: many
CDR3aa: CASSEGDRDYGYTF; CDR3nt: TGTGCCAGCAGTGAAGGGGACAGGGACTATGGCTACACCTTC; j_gene: TRBJ1-2; d_gene: TRBD1; v_gene: TRBV6-1; abundance: many
CDR3aa: CASSSRQGMNNEQYF; CDR3nt: TGTGCCAGCAGTTCTCGACAGGGGATGAATAACGAGCAGTACTTC; j_gene: TRBJ2-7; d_gene: TRBD1; v_gene: TRBV6-6; abundance: few
CDR3aa: CASSMWGPQDGYTF; CDR3nt: TGTGCCAGTAGTATGTGGGGACCTCAAGATGGCTACACCTTC; j_gene: TRBJ1-2; d_gene: NA; v_gene: TRBV19; abundance: many
CDR3aa: CASSFYNEKLFF; CDR3nt: TGTGCCAGCAGTTTCTATAATGAAAAACTGTTTTTT; j_gene: TRBJ1-4; d_gene: NA; v_gene: TRBV27; abundance: few
CDR3aa: CASSFLTSGGLTSYNEQFF; CDR3nt: TGTGCCAGCAGTTTCTTGACTAGCGGGGGCCTTACATCCTACAATGAGCAGTTCTTC; j_gene: TRBJ2-1; d_gene: TRBD2; v_gene: TRBV27; abundance: few
CDR3aa: CASSLDVLAEQFF; CDR3nt: TGTGCCAGCAGCTTAGACGTCCTAGCCGAGCAGTTCTTC; j_gene: TRBJ2-1; d_gene: NA; v_gene: TRBV7-6; abundance: many
CDR3aa: CASSPRTGDYLAYEQYF; CDR3nt: TGTGCCAGCAGCCCCAGGACAGGTGACTATTTGGCATACGAGCAGTACTTC; j_gene: TRBJ2-7; d_gene: TRBD1; v_gene: TRBV7-6; abundance: many
CDR3aa: CASSYSRQGYEQYF; CDR3nt: TGTGCCAGCAGTTACTCGCGACAGGGGTACGAGCAGTACTTC; j_gene: TRBJ2-7; d_gene: TRBD1; v_gene: TRBV6-5; abundance: many
CDR3aa: CASSLAPSGSDEQFF; CDR3nt: TGTGCCAGCAGCTTGGCGCCTAGCGGGAGTGATGAGCAGTTCTTC; j_gene: TRBJ2-1; d_gene: TRBD2; v_gene: TRBV5-4; abundance: many
CDR3aa: CASSFPSGVVTEAFF; CDR3nt: TGTGCCAGCAGCTTCCCCAGCGGGGTGGTCACTGAAGCTTTCTTT; j_gene: TRBJ1-1; d_gene: NA; v_gene: TRBV7-8; abundance: many
CDR3aa: CASSFTDIGQPNYGYTF; CDR3nt: TGTGCCAGCAGTTTTACCGATATAGGACAGCCTAACTATGGCTACACCTTC; j_gene: TRBJ1-2; d_gene: NA; v_gene: TRBV12-3/TRBV12-4; abundance: many
CDR3aa: CASRTSGYYEQYF; CDR3nt: TGTGCCAGCAGGACTAGCGGTTATTACGAGCAGTACTTC; j_gene: TRBJ2-7; d_gene: TRBD2; v_gene: TRBV27; abundance: NA
CDR3aa: CASSRGSIGTDTQYF; CDR3nt: TGTGCCAGCAGCCGAGGGTCGATCGGCACAGATACGCAGTATTTT; j_gene: TRBJ2-3; d_gene: NA; v_gene: TRBV28; abundance: many
CDR3aa: CASSDFNEASYEQYF; CDR3nt: TGTGCCAGCAGCGACTTTAACGAGGCCTCCTACGAGCAGTACTTC; j_gene: TRBJ2-7; d_gene: NA; v_gene: TRBV7-2; abundance: many
CDR3aa: CASSGEGVYAYEQYF; CDR3nt: TGTGCCAGCAGTGGAGAGGGGGTTTACGCCTACGAGCAGTACTTC; j_gene: TRBJ2-7; d_gene: NA; v_gene: TRBV7-9; abundance: many
CDR3aa: CASSLVKGINTEAFF; CDR3nt: TGTGCCAGCAGCTTGGTCAAGGGTATAAACACTGAAGCTTTCTTT; j_gene: TRBJ1-1; d_gene: NA; v_gene: TRBV5-5; abundance: few
CDR3aa: CSAIQKGLAVYNEQFF; CDR3nt: TGCAGTGCAATCCAAAAGGGACTAGCGGTCTACAATGAGCAGTTCTTC; j_gene: TRBJ2-1; d_gene: TRBD2; v_gene: TRBV20-1; abundance: NA
CDR3aa: CSARDSRSSGKSQHF; CDR3nt: TGCAGTGCTAGAGATTCGAGGTCTTCGGGGAAGTCCCAGCATTTT; j_gene: TRBJ1-5; d_gene: NA; v_gene: TRBV20-1; abundance: few
CDR3aa: CASSGKVTGETQYF; CDR3nt: TGTGCCAGCAGCGGCAAAGTTACGGGAGAGACCCAGTACTTC; j_gene: TRBJ2-5; d_gene: NA; v_gene: TRBV9; abundance: many